This section outlines one TCR beta chain sequence together with its context. Its antigen is currently not known. Read sequence stops 3 residues before the CDR3 end, and the germline J gene provides the missing end. The sample comes from a study of T cells in women clearing cervical HPV infection (dated by TCRdb to the late 2010s). Study-level background: Cases were about two dozen women with histologically confirmed HPV16-related CIN3 or worse, including a couple of invasive cancers. A median age of approximately 34 years was observed in cases versus over 37 in controls, and no significant differences in baseline characteristics were found. For cases, a median interval of about 150 days, with an interquartile range of roughly 80 to 200 days, was observed between lesion detection and blood sampling. The parent cohort enrolled about 10,000 women aged 18 or older in Guanacaste, Costa Rica, in about 1993 to 1995 and followed the women for 6 to 7 years. Five blinded duplicates per group were added as quality controls, so that about 60 samples were obtained: some 50 participants and 10 replicates. Blood from cases was drawn at the visit where the lesion was first identified, while blood from controls was drawn once the infection was no longer detected. Controls were more than 20 women whose single incident HPV16 infection cleared within 12 months without precancer or cancer developing. Nested within Costa Rica's Guanacaste HPV Natural History Study, an exploratory proof-of-principle case-control study compared TCR repertoires across cervical HPV16 outcomes. Since only a few of the women had HLA typing available, the possibility that HLA type was acting as a confounder could not be ruled out. Cases and controls were matched on year of sample collection and on age within five years.

Every participant had a single incident cervical HPV16 infection, and women with prevalent HPV16 infections were excluded. Cervical HPV DNA was detected with MY09/MY11 PCR, and genotyping was done by dot-blot hybridization. Roughly 14 mL of heparinized blood was centrifuged, after which the buffy coat was aliquoted, frozen at -30 degrees C, and then stored at -80 degrees C. Genomic DNA was extracted from buffy coat specimens using QIAGEN kits. The germline V gene specifies MNHEY as CDR1 and SVGEGT as CDR2. The CDR3 runs 15 residues from the cysteine to the phenylalanine. Of the CDR3's DNA, 36 bases were read; they are in frame from base 1. V and J lose 2 bases and 3 bases, and a span of 10 bases separates them. The full study reports these points: Cases were distinguished from controls with an estimated AUC of approximately 0.8 by random forest classifiers combining richness and V gene abundances. Across sequencing depths, CIN3+ cases showed significantly higher TCR repertoire richness than controls, but evenness did not differ between the groups. Lower TRBV6-7 relative abundance was observed in cases than in controls (about 0.099% versus 0.17%; Bonferroni P = 0.0008). T-cell numbers per sample were unknown, so richness differences could reflect varying T-cell content rather than repertoire biology. Because of the cross-sectional design, the study could not determine whether the associations came before infection or resulted from infection, and neither effector/memory subsets nor HPV-specific T cells were isolated.

TCR beta CDR3 regions were amplified by multiplex PCR using the immunoSEQ assay from an average of approximately 1,200 ng genomic DNA per sample. To correct primer bias, the assay used a complete synthetic TCR repertoire to set an amplification baseline. The amplicons were sequenced on the Illumina platform. The authors processed their data as follows. Sequences were error-corrected by clustering with frequency ratios and a modified nearest-neighbor algorithm and were then analyzed in the immunoSEQ Analyzer with IMGT gene definitions. TCR richness and evenness were averaged over 20 rarefaction repeats at each rarefaction depth, excluding samples with fewer sequences than the depth. Wilcoxon rank sum tests with FDR correction were used to compare relative abundances of V, D and J genes between the groups. In the blinded duplicates, the intraclass correlation was less than 97% for TCR richness and averaged about 80% across 65 to 85 gene segments. Held by TCRdb, this immuneACCESS table contains in-frame sequences only and omits some clones. Under half of the omission traces to an unresolved V gene where checked; the cause of the rest is unknown. The V and J calls and clone size come from that table; D and trimming were worked out from the DNA. Per the sample table, the count is roughly 30,000 clones. The ten most abundant clones make up 20% to 25% of the sample.

Sequencing was performed on blood buffy coat. This sequence was found in a woman between 18 and 70 years old with a cervical HPV16 infection that either progressed to CIN3+ or cleared (not recorded which). The V and J genes are TRBV6-2 or TRBV6-3 and TRBJ2-2, and the D gene may be TRBD1, 6 bases matching. CDR3 bases read: TGTGCCAGCAGTTACCCCGGGACATACACCGGGGAG. It translates as CASSYPGTYTGE. The CDR3 in its entirety is CASSYPGTYTGELFF.